The 23 T cell receptor beta chains given below trace back to one sample, sequenced in a study of graft-versus-host responses after intestinal transplantation. Assay: immunoSEQ multiplex PCR; the TCRdb copy retains only in-frame clones and omits some. The table shows 99,000 or so clones, with about 83% occurring only once. This material consisted of PBMCs, taken 255 days after intestinal transplant. The receptor source for this set is a human patient who received an intestinal transplant, so some T cells may come from the graft donor.

The CDR3 DNA reads TGTGCCAGCAGTGAAAGGCGGGGCATCACAGATACGCAGTATTTT. As protein: CASSERRGITDTQYF. The rearrangement links TRBV6-1 to TRBJ2-3; D might be TRBD2 (6 bases). Trimming shortened V by 2 bases and J by 2 bases, and 11 bases separated the two germline ends. The CDR3 covers 15 residues. Per germline, CDR1 MNHNS and CDR2 SASEGT.

The chain combines TRBV6-1 with TRBJ1-5; D perhaps matches TRBD1 (6 bases). CDR1 and CDR2 (germline): MNHNS, SASEGT. The CDR3 is 13 residues long. Trimming cost V 5 bases and J 5 bases, with 10 bases left between them. In DNA, the CDR3 is TGTGCCAGCAGTAGGACAGCCGATCAGCCCCAGCATTTT. This gives the protein CASSRTADQPQHF.

V and J are TRBV28 and TRBJ2-3, with a tentative D call TRBD1 (5 bases). The CDR3 consists of 14 residues. Germline assignment: CDR1 MDHEN and CDR2 SYDVKM. V lost 2 bases to trimming and J lost 4 bases, with 10 bases between them. CDR3 sequence (DNA): TGTGCCAGCAGTTTAGAAGGGGTAGCAGATACGCAGTATTTT. Residues: CASSLEGVADTQYF.

The chain has TRBV30 and TRBJ2-5; 9 bases align to TRBD1. CDR3 length equals 13 residues. Germline V gene lookup returns CDR1 GTSNPN and CDR2 SVGIG (reference sequence). Unmatched junction bases numbered 4, after V lost 5 bases and J lost 3 bases. The CDR3 region has the DNA TGTGCCTGGGGCACAGGGGGCGAAGAGACCCAGTACTTC. It specifies CAWGTGGEETQYF.

By frequency in the sample, this clone is medium-sized. This sequence joins TRBV6-1 and TRBJ2-3; 11 nucleotides agree with TRBD1. V trimming: 4 bases; J trimming: 4 bases; junction bases outside the gene matches: 1. This CDR3 is built from 14 residues. The V gene's germline CDR1 is MNHNS and CDR2 SASEGT. The CDR3: CASSAGQGADTQYF. In nucleotides, the CDR3 is TGTGCCAGCAGTGCGGGACAGGGGGCAGATACGCAGTATTTT.

J is TRBJ2-4 and V is TRBV4-1; D remains ambiguous. Germline V gives CDR1 MGHRA, CDR2 YSYEKL. The CDR3 is 16 amino acids. Between the trimmed V and J ends, which lost 0 bases and 1 base, there was a span of 10 bases. This CDR3 is CASSQDFIQAKNIQYF. The CDR3 DNA is TGCGCCAGCAGCCAAGACTTCATTCAGGCCAAAAACATTCAGTACTTC.

Comment on this clone: At the DNA level, this CDR3 is encoded by other sequences in the same sample as well. The gene calls are TRBV5-6 and TRBJ2-1, with D possibly being TRBD1 or TRBD2 (5 bases each). In germline, CDR1 is SGHDT, CDR2 YYEEEE. V was pared by 4 bases and J by 0 bases, with 14 bases between. The CDR3 consists of 16 residues. CDR3 DNA: TGTGCCAGCAGCCCGAGGGGAGTTTCCTCCTACAATGAGCAGTTCTTC. This codes for CASSPRGVSSYNEQFF.

The chain links TRBV28 to TRBJ2-3, with D maybe TRBD2 (5 bases). Germline V gene lookup returns CDR1 MDHEN and CDR2 SYDVKM. Trimming shortened V by 5 bases and J by 3 bases, and 18 bases separated the two germline ends. The CDR3 sequence is 16 residues long. DNA of the CDR3: TGTGCCAGCAGTCCCCCCTTGACTACCAGGACAGATACGCAGTATTTT. Protein: CASSPPLTTRTDTQYF.

The V call is TRBV7-3, the J call TRBJ2-1; 11 bases map to TRBD2. V gave up 2 bases and J gave up 6 bases; unmatched junction bases: 9. The CDR3 runs 17 residues. Germline V gene data show CDR1 as SGHTA and CDR2 as FQGTGA. CDR3 bases: TGTGCCAGCAGCTTATGGGCTAGCGGGGGGAACCCCAATGAGCAGTTCTTC. Translating gives CASSLWASGGNPNEQFF.

The chain uses TRBV7-9 and TRBJ2-5; 9 bases fit TRBD2. CDR1 and CDR2 from the germline V gene are SEHNR and FQNEAQ (reference sequence). The CDR3 contains 15 residues. V dropped 3 bases and J dropped 1; count of bases not matched to a gene: 3. In DNA form, the CDR3 reads TGTGCCAGCAGCTTCCTAGCGGGGACCCAAGAGACCCAGTACTTC. Encoded protein: CASSFLAGTQETQYF.

The rearrangement joins TRBV4-1 to TRBJ1-1; the D gene is possibly TRBD1 (6 bases). Per germline, CDR1 MGHRA and CDR2 YSYEKL. The CDR3 runs to 14 residues. V lost 0 bases, J lost 6 bases, and 11 bases lay in between. DNA of the CDR3: TGCGCCAGCAGCCAAGAGTGGGGGCCCTCTGAAGCTTTCTTT. Translating it yields CASSQEWGPSEAFF.

V usage is TRBV6-1 and J usage is TRBJ2-2; no clear D gene. V lost 8 bases, J lost 1 base, and 14 bases lay in between. The CDR3 sequence is 15 residues long. From germline, CDR1 is MNHNS and CDR2 SASEGT. Written as DNA, the CDR3 is TGTGCCAGCGCTCATGGACGGAGGAACACCGGGGAGCTGTTTTTT. It translates to CASAHGRRNTGELFF.

V is TRBV7-9 and J is TRBJ1-6; TRBD1 aligns across 7 bases. Per germline, CDR1 SEHNR and CDR2 FQNEAQ (reference sequence). The CDR3 runs 15 residues. Germline trimming cut 4 bases from V and 10 bases from J; bases unmatched to any gene: 10. The CDR3 bases are TGTGCCAGCAGCTCCCCACAGGGGAGTCGGTCACCCCTCCACTTT. Translating gives CASSSPQGSRSPLHF.

The V and J genes are TRBV19 and TRBJ1-2; unclear D gene. The germline V gene encodes CDR1 LNHDA and CDR2 SQIVND (reference sequence). Deletions cut 0 bases from V and 8 bases from J, with 7 bases between. The CDR3 sequence is 12 residues long. The CDR3 here is CASSIEGRGYTF. The CDR3 DNA sequence: TGTGCCAGTAGTATAGAAGGGCGAGGCTACACCTTC. Full variable domain (outside the CDR3, taken from reference TRBV19 and TRBJ1-2): DGGITQSPKYLFRKEGQNVTLSCEQNLNHDAMYWYRQDPGQGLRLIYYSQIVNDFQKGDIAEGYSVSREKKESFPLTVTSAQKNPTAFYLCASSIEGRGYTFGSGTRLTVV.

Note on this clone: One end of the junction is discordant with germline, which a read error may explain. This sequence joins TRBV4-3 and TRBJ1-6, with TRBD1 matching over 7 bases. This CDR3 has 18 amino acids. CDR1 and CDR2 (germline): LGHNA, YSLEER. In nucleotides, the CDR3 is TGCGCCAGCAGCCAATTGCGACAGGGCCACTCCGATAATTCACCCCTCCACTTT. Protein product: CASSQLRQGHSDNSPLHF.

The chain combines TRBV9 with TRBJ2-2; D is undetermined. In germline, CDR1 is SGDLS, CDR2 YYNGEE. Trimming took 3 bases from V and 4 from J, leaving 10 bases between them. This CDR3 spans 14 amino acids. The CDR3 sequence is CASSAQTGTGELFF. CDR3 DNA sequence: TGTGCCAGCAGCGCCCAGACGGGCACCGGGGAGCTGTTTTTT.

V usage is TRBV18 and J usage is TRBJ2-5; 10 positions match TRBD2. The J call is uncertain, as TRBJ2-7 better fits the DNA end. This CDR3 region has 17 residues. Germline values: CDR1 KGHSH, CDR2 LQKENI. The CDR3 region is CASSPFSSSGSSYEQYF. In nucleotides, the CDR3 is TGTGCCAGCTCACCTTTCTCGTCTAGCGGGAGCTCCTACGAGCAGTACTTC.

V gene TRBV5-4 combines with J gene TRBJ2-3; 10 positions match TRBD2. CDR3 length: 16 residues. V was pared by 4 bases and J by 5 bases, with 10 bases of the junction left unmatched. Per germline, CDR1 SGHNT and CDR2 YYREEE (reference sequence). The chain's CDR3 is CASSPLAGAPRDTQYF. The CDR3 DNA follows: TGTGCCAGCAGCCCCCTAGCGGGGGCCCCTAGAGATACGCAGTATTTT.

V and J are TRBV28 and TRBJ1-6; the D gene is possibly TRBD1 (5 bases). Germline assignment: CDR1 MDHEN and CDR2 SYDVKM. V shed 6 bases and J shed 6 bases, with 15 bases lying between them. This CDR3 has 15 residues. DNA of the CDR3: TGTGCCAGCAGCCCCCGCCAGGGCGGTAATTCACCCCTCCACTTT. This codes for CASSPRQGGNSPLHF.

V gene TRBV6-1 combines with J gene TRBJ2-3, with D perhaps TRBD2 (6 bases). Trimming took off 1 base at V and 5 bases at J, with 13 bases between the two ends. Germline V CDR1 and CDR2: MNHNS, SASEGT. CDR3 length: 15 residues. CDR3 coding DNA: TGTGCCAGCAGTGAAGACGGGGGTGGTGAAGATACGCAGTATTTT. Translating gives CASSEDGGGEDTQYF.

The rearrangement links TRBV30 to TRBJ2-7, with 8 bases lining up with TRBD1. The germline CDR1 and CDR2 sequences are GTSNPN and SVGIG (reference sequence). J gave up 2 bases and V 7 bases, and 7 bases lay outside the gene matches. The CDR3 sequence is 13 residues long. DNA for the CDR3: TGTGCCTACGCGGGACAGGCGACCTACGAGCAGTACTTC. Translation: CAYAGQATYEQYF.

In nucleotides, the CDR3 is TGTGCCAGCAGTGAATATCGACAGGGGCATAACTATGGCTACACCTTC. Translation gives CASSEYRQGHNYGYTF. This sequence joins TRBV25-1 and TRBJ1-2; TRBD1 matches 8 bases. J was trimmed by 1 base and V by 0 bases; bases with no gene match: 4. The CDR3 totals 16 residues. The V gene's germline CDR1 is MGHDK and CDR2 SYGVNS.

The V call is TRBV12-5, the J call TRBJ1-1, with D hard to call. The length of the CDR3 is 13 residues. Germline V gene data show CDR1 as LGHNT and CDR2 as FRNRAP. Trimming took off 5 bases at V and 0 bases at J, with 7 bases between the two ends. CDR3: CASGPDLNTEAFF. As DNA, the CDR3 is TGTGCTAGTGGTCCGGACTTGAACACTGAAGCTTTCTTT.